These 32 T cell receptor beta chains share one sample of origin, sequenced in a study of shared clonotypes between healthy human individuals. Some clones are missing from TCRdb's copy, which holds only in-frame ones; the method was immunoSEQ multiplex PCR. The table has over a million clones, 95% to 99% seen once. Specimen: naive CD4+ T cells sorted from blood. Subset defined: CD45RA+ positively selected. The source of these receptors is a man younger than 40 in good health.

This chain joins TRBV28 and TRBJ2-7; 14 nucleotides line up with TRBD2. V lost 6 bases, J lost 4 bases, and 26 bases stayed unmatched. The germline V gene has CDR1 MDHEN and CDR2 SYDVKM. The length of the CDR3 is 22 residues. CDR3: CASSYPISGLAGGRPWGYEQYF. The CDR3 DNA sequence: TGTGCCAGCAGCTATCCCATTTCCGGACTAGCGGGAGGCAGGCCCTGGGGTTACGAGCAGTACTTC.

The chain uses TRBV11-3 and TRBJ2-1; TRBD1 or TRBD2 may be the D gene (6 bases each). Germline CDR1 reads SGHNT; CDR2 reads YENEEA. The CDR3 runs to 14 residues. The V end was cut by 5 bases, the J end by 7 bases, with 15 bases between. CDR3 residues: CASSPERGRNEQFF. CDR3 coding DNA: TGTGCCAGCAGCCCAGAGAGGGGGAGGAATGAGCAGTTCTTC.

This chain connects TRBV5-1 to TRBJ2-1, with TRBD2 matching over 10 bases. Germline V gene data show CDR1 as SGHRS and CDR2 as YFSETQ. With 0 bases clipped from V and 8 bases from J, the junction kept 17 bases outside the gene matches. The CDR3 extends over 19 amino acids. In DNA form, the CDR3 reads TGCGCCAGCAGCTTGGCCTTGTCTAGCGGGAGTAGATTTCACCATGAGCAGTTCTTC. This sequence encodes CASSLALSSGSRFHHEQFF.

The rearrangement joins TRBV5-4 to TRBJ2-5, with D possibly matching TRBD2 (5 bases). The CDR3 is made up of 14 amino acids. The V gene's germline CDR1 is SGHNT and CDR2 YYREEE (reference sequence). V was trimmed by 4 bases and J by 2 bases, leaving 12 bases between them. The CDR3 DNA sequence: TGTGCCAGCAGCCCGCCAGAGGGACAAGAGACCCAGTACTTC. Its protein product is CASSPPEGQETQYF.

The chain recombines TRBV18 with TRBJ2-7, with TRBD2 identical over 12 bases. The CDR3 sequence is 15 residues long. Germline V gene lookup returns CDR1 KGHSH and CDR2 LQKENI. V shed 4 bases and J 1 base; nucleotides not matched to a gene: 2. CDR3 sequence: CASSRTSGTSYEQYF. CDR3 DNA sequence: TGTGCCAGCTCACGGACTAGCGGGACTTCCTACGAGCAGTACTTC.

This clone has a single count. The chain uses TRBV29-1 and TRBJ1-1, with 9 bases that match TRBD1. Germline values: CDR1 SQVTM, CDR2 ANQGSEA. CDR3 length: 13 amino acids. V lost 6 bases to trimming and J lost 6 bases; unmatched junction nucleotides: 8. The CDR3 region has the DNA TGCAGCGTCGGGACAGGGAGAGGGTCTGAAGCTTTCTTT. Translation: CSVGTGRGSEAFF.

The chain combines TRBV28 with TRBJ2-5, with D perhaps TRBD1 (6 bases). V was pared by 7 bases and J by 6 bases, with 12 bases between. The CDR3 has 12 amino acids. Germline V gives CDR1 MDHEN, CDR2 SYDVKM. The CDR3 nucleotides read TGTGCCAGCACGAACAGGGCAAAGACCCAGTACTTC. Protein sequence: CASTNRAKTQYF.

The rearrangement joins TRBV5-1 to TRBJ2-1; 10 nucleotides line up with TRBD1. The CDR3 length is 15 residues. Germline V gene sequence: CDR1 SGHRS, CDR2 YFSETQ. V dropped 4 bases and J dropped 7; count of bases not matched to a gene: 8. This CDR3 is CASSRDRGNTNEQFF. CDR3 sequence (DNA): TGCGCCAGCAGCAGGGACAGGGGTAACACGAATGAGCAGTTCTTC.

On this clone: One end of the junction is discordant with germline, which a read error may explain. The V call is TRBV25-1, the J call TRBJ2-1; D gene uncertain. CDR1 and CDR2 (germline): MGHDK, SYGVNS. This CDR3 spans 11 amino acids. Here the CDR3 reads CASSDTALQLF. In DNA form, the CDR3 reads TGTGCCAGCAGTGACACGGCTCTTCAACTCTTC.

To note about this clone: This specimen includes other DNA sequences encoding the same CDR3. The rearrangement joins TRBV29-1 to TRBJ2-3; D might be TRBD1 (5 bases). The CDR3 covers 12 residues. V lost 3 bases to trimming and J lost 5 bases, with 9 bases between them. Germline assignment: CDR1 SQVTM and CDR2 ANQGSEA. The CDR3 loop reads CSVDLGVDTQYF. The CDR3 DNA follows: TGCAGCGTTGATTTAGGGGTAGATACGCAGTATTTT.

This chain connects TRBV6-5 to TRBJ2-6; D is uncertain. V gave up 2 bases and J gave up 2 bases, with 4 bases separating them. The CDR3 extends over 14 amino acids. Looked up from germline, CDR1 is MNHEY and CDR2 is SVGAGI. The CDR3: CASSYGAGANVLTF. The DNA for the CDR3 is TGTGCCAGCAGTTACGGGGCTGGGGCCAACGTCCTGACTTTC.

This clone was seen once. The chain combines TRBV6-5 with TRBJ2-5; D remains ambiguous. Germline CDR1 MNHEY, CDR2 SVGAGI. The CDR3 has 15 amino acids. V was pared by 0 bases and J by 1 base, with 9 bases between. CDR3 in amino acids: CASSYSMQVQETQYF. The CDR3 region has the DNA TGTGCCAGCAGTTACTCGATGCAGGTCCAAGAGACCCAGTACTTC.

The gene calls are TRBV5-1 and TRBJ2-5, with D tentatively TRBD1 (6 bases). This CDR3 spans 15 amino acids. V lost 4 bases, J lost 1 base, and 14 bases lay in between. The V gene's germline CDR1 is SGHRS and CDR2 YFSETQ. The CDR3 protein is CASSKKQGSQETQYF. Here the CDR3 DNA reads TGCGCCAGCAGCAAGAAGCAGGGGTCCCAAGAGACCCAGTACTTC.

The rearrangement uses TRBV5-1 and TRBJ2-5, with D possibly matching TRBD2 (5 bases). This CDR3 spans 17 amino acids. Per germline, CDR1 SGHRS and CDR2 YFSETQ. V dropped 5 bases and J dropped 5 bases, with 25 bases sitting between them. The CDR3 loop reads CASRDEGLERWRETQYF. The CDR3 DNA sequence: TGCGCCAGCAGGGACGAAGGTCTAGAGCGGTGGCGGGAGACCCAGTACTTC.

The CDR3 sequence: CASSSGTGDFQTQYF. The CDR3 nucleotides read TGTGCCAGCAGCTCCGGGACAGGTGATTTTCAGACCCAGTACTTC. This chain joins TRBV7-3 and TRBJ2-5; 8 bases agree with TRBD1. The CDR3 is 15 amino acids. CDR1 is SGHTA, CDR2 FQGTGA, per germline. The J segment lost 6 bases and the V segment lost 4 bases, leaving 10 bases of the junction unmatched. Filled out from reference TRBV7-3 and TRBJ2-5, the complete variable domain reads GAGVSQTPSNKVTEKGKYVELRCDPISGHTALYWYRQSLGQGPEFLIYFQGTGAADDSGLPNDRFFAVRPEGSVSTLKIQRTERGDSAVYLCASSSGTGDFQTQYFGPGTRLLVL.

The chain joins TRBV28 to TRBJ1-1; a possible D gene is TRBD1 (5 bases). The CDR3 is made up of 15 amino acids. Trimming shortened V by 8 bases and J by 10 bases, and 26 bases separated the two germline ends. Germline V lookup: CDR1 MDHEN, CDR2 SYDVKM. The CDR3 DNA is TGTGCCAGCGACACCAGCCGGGACCAAAACTCGGGAGCTTTCTTT. The encoded protein is CASDTSRDQNSGAFF.

This chain joins TRBV28 and TRBJ2-1; 7 bases line up with TRBD2. The ends lost 3 bases at V and 15 bases at J; junction bases unmatched: 5. The germline gives CDR1 MDHEN, CDR2 SYDVKM. This CDR3 is 11 amino acids long. CDR3 sequence reads: CASSLKRGLFF. DNA for the CDR3: TGTGCCAGCAGTTTGAAGCGGGGCTTGTTCTTC.

The rearrangement uses TRBV7-2 and TRBJ2-3, with 11 bases that match TRBD1. The V segment lost 5 bases and the J segment 3 bases; nucleotides outside the gene matches: 4. The CDR3 sequence is 15 residues long. Germline assignment: CDR1 SGHTA and CDR2 FQGNSA. CDR3 residues: CASSPRDRGTDTQYF. DNA for the CDR3: TGTGCCAGCAGCCCCCGGGACAGGGGGACAGATACGCAGTATTTT.

J is TRBJ1-1 and V is TRBV7-9; 10 positions match TRBD1. Germline V CDR1 and CDR2: SEHNR, FQNEAQ (reference sequence). Trimming at V came to 5 bases and at J to 3 bases, leaving 9 bases not matched to a gene. The CDR3 totals 16 residues. The CDR3 loop reads CASSIGQGEVDTEAFF. The CDR3 DNA follows: TGTGCCAGCAGCATCGGACAGGGGGAAGTGGACACTGAAGCTTTCTTT.

The chain uses TRBV7-2 and TRBJ2-5, with D possibly being TRBD1 or TRBD2 (6 bases each). Trimming stripped 5 bases from V and 4 bases from J, with 17 bases between. The germline V gene has CDR1 SGHTA and CDR2 FQGNSA. This CDR3 has 15 amino acids. The CDR3 bases are TGTGCCAGCAGCGCGGGGACATTAGAGGGAGAGACCCAGTACTTC. Its protein is CASSAGTLEGETQYF.

The rearrangement uses TRBV7-2 and TRBJ2-2; 10 bases match TRBD2. The CDR3 consists of 16 residues. Germline values: CDR1 SGHTA, CDR2 FQGNSA. V trimming: 4 bases; J trimming: 6 bases; junction bases outside the gene matches: 8. The CDR3 bases are TGTGCCAGCAGCTCCATACTAGCGGGGCCGGCCGGGGAGCTGTTTTTT. As protein: CASSSILAGPAGELFF.

This clone was picked up one time. The genes are TRBV2 and TRBJ2-7; 9 bases fit TRBD1. The ends lost 11 bases at V and 4 bases at J; junction bases unmatched: 24. Germline V CDR1 and CDR2: SNHLY, FYNNEI. The CDR3 loop spans 18 amino acids. CDR3 in DNA: TGTGCCGGAAGCAACCCTTTGCCGGACAGGGGACTTTTGTACGAGCAGTACTTC. Protein product: CAGSNPLPDRGLLYEQYF.

The rearrangement joins TRBV5-1 to TRBJ2-2; no clear D gene. CDR3 length: 17 residues. The V end was cut by 2 bases, the J end by 2 bases, with 16 bases between. CDR1 and CDR2 from the germline V gene are SGHRS and YFSETQ. The CDR3 region is CASSFFTSQLNTGELFF. The CDR3 coding sequence is TGCGCCAGCAGCTTTTTCACTTCTCAACTAAACACCGGGGAGCTGTTTTTT.

In DNA, the CDR3 is TGTGCCAGCAACGGACTAGCGGGAGTGGGTGAGCAGTTCTTC. It codes for CASNGLAGVGEQFF. The chain combines TRBV2 with TRBJ2-1; TRBD2 aligns across 13 bases. This CDR3 has 14 amino acids. Germline values: CDR1 SNHLY, CDR2 FYNNEI. Trimming took 7 bases from V and 9 from J; bases not matched to a gene: 6. Full variable domain (outside the CDR3, taken from reference TRBV2 and TRBJ2-1): EPEVTQTPSHQVTQMGQEVILRCVPISNHLYFYWYRQILGQKVEFLVSFYNNEISEKSEIFDDQFSVERPDGSNFTLKIRSTKLEDSAMYFCASNGLAGVGEQFFGPGTRLTVL.

The genes are TRBV5-8 and TRBJ2-3; D remains unclear. V was pared by 1 base and J by 7 bases, with 4 bases between. Germline CDR1 is SGHTS and CDR2 is YDEGEE. The CDR3 contains 11 residues. The CDR3 DNA is TGTGCCAGCAGCTTGTTAAATACGCAGTATTTT. Translating gives CASSLLNTQYF.

The genes are TRBV5-1 and TRBJ1-1; D is unclear. V was clipped by 4 bases and J by 1 base, with 11 bases between them. CDR3 length equals 14 residues. Germline loops: CDR1 SGHRS, CDR2 YFSETQ. The CDR3 coding sequence is TGCGCCAGCAGCGAATATACAGAGAACACTGAAGCTTTCTTT. Translation: CASSEYTENTEAFF. Full variable domain (outside the CDR3, taken from reference TRBV5-1 and TRBJ1-1): KAGVTQTPRYLIKTRGQQVTLSCSPISGHRSVSWYQQTPGQGLQFLFEYFSETQRNKGNFPGRFSGRQFSNSRSEMNVSTLELGDSALYLCASSEYTENTEAFFGQGTRLTVV.

This chain uses TRBV5-1 with TRBJ2-5, with TRBD1 matching over 7 bases. J lost 4 bases, V lost 3 bases, and 9 bases had no gene match. The germline V gene encodes CDR1 SGHRS and CDR2 YFSETQ. The CDR3 sequence is 15 residues long. CDR3 nucleotides: TGCGCCAGCAGCTCTGGGACAGCCCTTGGAGAGACCCAGTACTTC. This sequence encodes CASSSGTALGETQYF.

The chain has TRBV5-4 and TRBJ1-2; no reliable D call. This CDR3 spans 13 amino acids. In germline, CDR1 is SGHNT, CDR2 YYREEE (reference sequence). V lost 4 bases and J lost 7, with 14 bases in between. The CDR3 spells CASSTDGQVGYTF. In nucleotides, the CDR3 is TGTGCCAGCAGCACGGATGGGCAGGTTGGCTACACCTTC.

The CDR3 sequence: CASRTGTGIEQYF. As DNA, the CDR3 is TGTGCCAGCAGGACGGGGACAGGGATCGAGCAGTACTTC. This chain uses TRBV11-2 with TRBJ2-7; 9 bases are shared with TRBD1. Trimming cost V 6 bases and J 6 bases; bases outside gene matches: 6. Germline values: CDR1 SGHAT, CDR2 FQNNGV. This CDR3 region has 13 residues.

As to this clone: One end of the junction is discordant with germline, which a read error may explain. This chain connects TRBV6-6 to TRBJ2-7, with D tentatively TRBD1 (6 bases). The germline CDR1 and CDR2 sequences are MNHNY and SVGAGI (reference sequence). CDR3 length: 12 residues. CDR3 loop: CACSLKGDEQYF. The DNA for the CDR3 is TGTGCCTGCAGCCTAAAGGGGGACGAGCAGTACTTC.

This clone was detected once. The chain couples TRBV7-3 to TRBJ2-3; D may be TRBD1 (6 bases). The CDR3 has 13 residues. V lost 5 bases, J lost 6 bases, and 12 bases lay in between. Germline loops: CDR1 SGHTA, CDR2 FQGTGA. CDR3: CASSRDRGDTQYF. CDR3 coding DNA: TGTGCCAGCAGCCGTGATAGGGGGGATACGCAGTATTTT.

The V gene is TRBV4-3, the J gene TRBJ2-1; D tentatively reads TRBD1 or TRBD2 (5 bases each). Germline-derived CDR1 and CDR2 are LGHNA and YSLEER. CDR3 length equals 14 residues. Trimming cost V 4 bases and J 5 bases, with 12 bases left between them. CDR3 sequence: CASSREEGHNEQFF. CDR3 bases: TGCGCCAGCAGCCGAGAAGAGGGGCACAATGAGCAGTTCTTC.